The source of this T cell receptor beta chain is a study of cytomegalovirus exposure and HLA in healthy donors. Study as a whole: HLA-typed donors were the source of approximately 88 million unique TCRs held in an early data release.

Concerning this clone itself: Its matching antigen is unknown.

The germline V gene encodes CDR1 SEHNR and CDR2 FQNEAQ (reference sequence). The V end was cut by 3 bases, the J end by 1 base, with 11 bases between. The CDR3 extends over 15 amino acids. Study-level findings and limits: An analysis done earlier found most TCR beta V segments productive about 87% or about 30% of the time. 150 to 200 TCR beta chains were listed as cytomegalovirus-associated. In vitro checks showed that three CMV-associated chains really do target CMV antigens.

Researchers ran the PCR with 60 Vbeta and 13 Jbeta primers. Libraries were prepared by immunoSEQ multiplex PCR; TCRdb keeps only in-frame clonotypes and omits some of them. Of approximately 140,000 clones listed, approximately 81% are singletons. Sequenced material: PBMCs. The V call is TRBV7-9, the J call TRBJ2-3, with a tentative D call TRBD1 (5 bases). The clonotype was recovered from a man aged 18 to 35 in good health and CMV-seronegative. This CDR3 reads CASSFKQARTDTQYF. The CDR3 coding sequence is TGTGCCAGCAGCTTTAAACAGGCGCGCACAGATACGCAGTATTTT.